The clone carrying this T cell receptor (beta chain) was found many times. These data are taken from a study of Graves' ophthalmopathy and Graves' hyperthyroidism. TCR beta CDR3 regions were amplified from RNA transcripts. Second-round multiplex PCR followed a first-round RT-PCR using HTBI primers. MiXCR, run by TCRdb on the multiplex PCR reads, gives a single entry per CDR3 protein. The sample contains about 340,000 distinct CDR3 sequences, roughly a sixth of which appear only once. The CDR3 runs to 19 residues. Germline assignment: CDR1 SGHVS and CDR2 FQNEAQ. After removal of 5 bases from V and 5 bases from J, the junction contained 17 bases not matched to a gene. Other autoimmune diseases, uncontrolled infections, pregnancy or lactation led to the exclusion of patients.

The TCR was taken from an adult man with Graves' ophthalmopathy. The material sequenced was peripheral blood. The chain combines TRBV7-8 with TRBJ2-5; 13 nucleotides match TRBD2. This CDR3 is CASSPYRTSGGEIGETQYF. In DNA form, the CDR3 reads TGTGCCAGCAGCCCGTACAGGACTAGCGGGGGAGAGATCGGCGAGACCCAGTACTTC.